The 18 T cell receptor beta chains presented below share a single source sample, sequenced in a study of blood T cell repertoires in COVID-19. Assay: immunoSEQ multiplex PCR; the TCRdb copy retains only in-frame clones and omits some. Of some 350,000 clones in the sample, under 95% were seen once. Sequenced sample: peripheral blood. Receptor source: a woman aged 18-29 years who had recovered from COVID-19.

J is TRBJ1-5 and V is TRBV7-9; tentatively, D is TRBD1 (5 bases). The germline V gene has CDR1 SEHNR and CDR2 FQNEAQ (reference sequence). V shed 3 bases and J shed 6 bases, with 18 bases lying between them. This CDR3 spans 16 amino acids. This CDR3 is CASSFGATEGPQPQHF. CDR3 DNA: TGTGCCAGCAGCTTCGGGGCGACGGAGGGTCCTCAGCCCCAGCATTTT.

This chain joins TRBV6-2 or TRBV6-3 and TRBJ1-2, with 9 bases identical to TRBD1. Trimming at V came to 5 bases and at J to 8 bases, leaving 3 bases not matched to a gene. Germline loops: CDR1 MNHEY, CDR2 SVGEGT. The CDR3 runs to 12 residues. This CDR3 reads CASSTGGRGYTF. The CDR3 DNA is TGTGCCAGCAGTACAGGGGGCCGAGGCTACACCTTC.

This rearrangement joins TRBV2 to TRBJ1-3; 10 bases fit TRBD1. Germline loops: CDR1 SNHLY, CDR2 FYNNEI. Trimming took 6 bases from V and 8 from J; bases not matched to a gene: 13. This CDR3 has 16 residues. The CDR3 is CASSLKGDRGPYTIYF. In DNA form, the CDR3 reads TGTGCCAGCAGCTTGAAGGGTGACAGGGGGCCATACACCATATATTTT. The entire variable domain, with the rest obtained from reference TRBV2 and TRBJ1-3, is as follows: EPEVTQTPSHQVTQMGQEVILRCVPISNHLYFYWYRQILGQKVEFLVSFYNNEISEKSEIFDDQFSVERPDGSNFTLKIRSTKLEDSAMYFCASSLKGDRGPYTIYFGEGSWLTVV.

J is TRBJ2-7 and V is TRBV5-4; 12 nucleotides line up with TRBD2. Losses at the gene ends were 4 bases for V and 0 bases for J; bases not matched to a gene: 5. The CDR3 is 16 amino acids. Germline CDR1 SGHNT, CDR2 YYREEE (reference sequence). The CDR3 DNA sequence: TGTGCCAGCAGCCCCGGACTAGCGGGATCCTCCTACGAGCAGTACGTC. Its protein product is CASSPGLAGSSYEQYV.

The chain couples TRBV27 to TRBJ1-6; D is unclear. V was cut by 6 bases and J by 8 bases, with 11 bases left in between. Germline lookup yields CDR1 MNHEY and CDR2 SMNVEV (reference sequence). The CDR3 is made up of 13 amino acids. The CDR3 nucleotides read TGTGCCAGCAGCTCGGTCGTAGATTCACCCCTCCACTTT. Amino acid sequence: CASSSVVDSPLHF.

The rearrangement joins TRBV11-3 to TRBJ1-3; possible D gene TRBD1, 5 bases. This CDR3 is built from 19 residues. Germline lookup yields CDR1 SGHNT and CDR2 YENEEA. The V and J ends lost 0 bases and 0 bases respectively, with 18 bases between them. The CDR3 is CASSLDLPFRDFSGNTIYF. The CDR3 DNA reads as TGTGCCAGCAGCTTAGATCTCCCTTTTAGGGACTTCTCTGGAAACACCATATATTTT.

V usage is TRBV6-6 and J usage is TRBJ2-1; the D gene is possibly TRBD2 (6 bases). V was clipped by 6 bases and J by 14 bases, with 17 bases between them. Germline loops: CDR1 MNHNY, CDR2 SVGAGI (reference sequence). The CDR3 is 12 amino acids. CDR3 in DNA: TGTGCCAGCAGACCCCAGGGAGGCGTAAAGTTCTTC. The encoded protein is CASRPQGGVKFF.

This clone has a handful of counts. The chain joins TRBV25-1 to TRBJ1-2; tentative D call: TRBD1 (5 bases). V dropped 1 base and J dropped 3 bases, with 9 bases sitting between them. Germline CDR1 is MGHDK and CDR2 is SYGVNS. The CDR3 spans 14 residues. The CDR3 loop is CASSESGGYYGYTF. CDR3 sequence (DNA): TGTGCCAGCAGTGAATCCGGGGGATACTATGGCTACACCTTC.

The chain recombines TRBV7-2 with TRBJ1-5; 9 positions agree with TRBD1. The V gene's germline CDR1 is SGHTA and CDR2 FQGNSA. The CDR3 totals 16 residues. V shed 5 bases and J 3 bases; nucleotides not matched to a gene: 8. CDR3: CASSLTGQGVNQPQHF. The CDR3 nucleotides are TGTGCCAGCAGCCTAACGGGACAGGGCGTCAATCAGCCCCAGCATTTT.

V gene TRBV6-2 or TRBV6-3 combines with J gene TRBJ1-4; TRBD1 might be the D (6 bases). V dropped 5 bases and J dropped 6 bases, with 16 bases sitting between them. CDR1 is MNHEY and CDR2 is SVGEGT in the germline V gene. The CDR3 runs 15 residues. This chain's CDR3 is CASSPQGRIDEKLFF. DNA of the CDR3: TGTGCCAGCAGTCCCCAGGGGCGGATTGATGAAAAACTGTTTTTT.

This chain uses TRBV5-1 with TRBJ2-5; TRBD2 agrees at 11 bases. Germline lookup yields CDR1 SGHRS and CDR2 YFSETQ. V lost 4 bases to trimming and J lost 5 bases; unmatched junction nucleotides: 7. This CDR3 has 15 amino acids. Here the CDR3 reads CASSNGLAGGETQYF. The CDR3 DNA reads TGCGCCAGCAGCAACGGACTAGCGGGTGGGGAGACCCAGTACTTC. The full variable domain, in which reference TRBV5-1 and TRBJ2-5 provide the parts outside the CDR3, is KAGVTQTPRYLIKTRGQQVTLSCSPISGHRSVSWYQQTPGQGLQFLFEYFSETQRNKGNFPGRFSGRQFSNSRSEMNVSTLELGDSALYLCASSNGLAGGETQYFGPGTRLLVL.

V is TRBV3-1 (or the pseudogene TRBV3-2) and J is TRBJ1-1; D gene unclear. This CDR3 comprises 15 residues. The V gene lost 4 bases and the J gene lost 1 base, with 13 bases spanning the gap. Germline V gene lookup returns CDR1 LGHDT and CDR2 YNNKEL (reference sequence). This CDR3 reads CASSRPGKSNTEAFF. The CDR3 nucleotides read TGTGCCAGCAGCCGACCGGGGAAATCGAACACTGAAGCTTTCTTT.

CDR3 bases: TGTGCCAGCAGTTCTCAGACTAACTATGGCTACACCTTC. Protein: CASSSQTNYGYTF. V gene TRBV27 combines with J gene TRBJ1-2; no clear D gene. Germline V gene data show CDR1 as MNHEY and CDR2 as SMNVEV (reference sequence). The CDR3 is made up of 13 amino acids. V was clipped by 4 bases and J by 0 bases, with 6 bases between them.

The chain's CDR3 is CASSSTMRPTGELFF. The DNA for the CDR3 is TGTGCCAGCAGCTCCACCATGCGGCCCACCGGGGAGCTGTTTTTT. This chain links TRBV7-2 with TRBJ2-2; D uncertain. Germline V gene data show CDR1 as SGHTA and CDR2 as FQGNSA. This CDR3 is 15 amino acids long. Trimming stripped 4 bases from V and 4 bases from J, with 13 bases between.

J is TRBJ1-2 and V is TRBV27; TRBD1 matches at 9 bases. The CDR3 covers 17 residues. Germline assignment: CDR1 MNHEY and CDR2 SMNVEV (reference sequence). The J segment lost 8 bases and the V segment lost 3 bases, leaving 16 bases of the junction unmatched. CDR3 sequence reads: CASSFPYLDRGEGGYTF. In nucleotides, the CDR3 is TGTGCCAGCAGTTTTCCTTATTTGGACAGGGGAGAAGGAGGCTACACCTTC.

The CDR3 sequence: CASSARRETQYF. In DNA form, the CDR3 reads TGTGCCAGCAGCGCCCGGCGGGAGACCCAGTACTTC. The genes are TRBV7-2 and TRBJ2-5; D gene unclear. Germline loops: CDR1 SGHTA, CDR2 FQGNSA. The CDR3 length is 12 residues. V was shortened by 5 bases and J by 5 bases, with 9 bases between the two germline ends.

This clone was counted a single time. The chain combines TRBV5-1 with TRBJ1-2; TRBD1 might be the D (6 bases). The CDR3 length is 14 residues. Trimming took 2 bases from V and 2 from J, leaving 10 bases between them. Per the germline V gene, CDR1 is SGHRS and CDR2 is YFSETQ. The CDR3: CASSFETGNYGYTF. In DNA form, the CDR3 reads TGCGCCAGCAGCTTCGAGACAGGAAACTATGGCTACACCTTC.

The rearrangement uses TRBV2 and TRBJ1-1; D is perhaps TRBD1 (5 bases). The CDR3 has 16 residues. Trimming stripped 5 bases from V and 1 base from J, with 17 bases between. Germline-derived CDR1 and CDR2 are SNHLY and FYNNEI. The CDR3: CASSFYSYRRNTEAFF. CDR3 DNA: TGTGCCAGCAGTTTCTACAGCTACAGGAGGAACACTGAAGCTTTCTTT.